This entry lists 2 T cell receptor beta chains sequenced from one sample in a study of blood T cell repertoires in COVID-19. TCRdb's table, derived via immunoSEQ multiplex PCR, lists solely in-frame clones and lacks some. In the table there are 200,000 to 300,000 clones, approximately 87% of which are singletons. The sequencing input was peripheral blood. These receptors were obtained from a man aged 55 to 70 with acute or convalescent COVID-19.

DNA of the CDR3: TGTGCCAGCAGCCTAAGGACAGGGAACACTGAAGCTTTCTTT. This encodes CASSLRTGNTEAFF. V usage is TRBV28 and J usage is TRBJ1-1, with 7 bases that match TRBD1. This CDR3 is 14 amino acids long. V was clipped by 6 bases and J by 1 base; unmatched bases: 5. Germline CDR1 is MDHEN and CDR2 is SYDVKM.

V gene TRBV12-5 combines with J gene TRBJ1-1; D perhaps matches TRBD1 (6 bases). CDR3 length: 14 amino acids. The V gene lost 2 bases and the J gene lost 2 bases, with 9 bases spanning the gap. The germline gives CDR1 LGHNT, CDR2 FRNRAP. This CDR3 is CASGLYRVNTEAFF. CDR3 DNA: TGTGCTAGTGGTTTGTACAGGGTCAACACTGAAGCTTTCTTT.